These 26 T cell receptor beta chains were all obtained from the same sample, sequenced in a study of blood T cell repertoires in COVID-19. TCRdb keeps only in-frame clones here, not all; method: immunoSEQ multiplex PCR. The data show 200,000 to 250,000 clones, with about nine tenths seen just once and roughly 4.2% held by the top ten. The sample taken for sequencing was peripheral blood. The receptors were gathered from a man aged 50 to 59 with acute or convalescent COVID-19.

The chain joins TRBV7-9 to TRBJ1-2; D is unresolved. The CDR3 totals 15 residues. Germline CDR1 and CDR2: SEHNR and FQNEAQ (reference sequence). The V end lost 2 bases, the J end lost 4 bases, and 14 bases lay between the germline ends. The CDR3 protein is CASSLLPPGSYGYTF. DNA for the CDR3: TGTGCCAGCAGCTTACTTCCGCCGGGGAGCTATGGCTACACCTTC.

The chain combines TRBV4-1 with TRBJ2-3; possible D gene TRBD1, 5 bases. Germline CDR1 is MGHRA and CDR2 is YSYEKL. This CDR3 comprises 16 residues. V lost 0 bases and J lost 2, with 12 bases in between. Here the CDR3 reads CASSQEGAPNTDTQYF. The CDR3 DNA sequence: TGCGCCAGCAGCCAAGAAGGGGCACCCAACACAGATACGCAGTATTTT.

CDR3 protein: CASRAGTSGSDTQYF. The CDR3 DNA reads as TGTGCCAGCAGAGCCGGGACTAGCGGGTCGGATACGCAGTATTTT. V gene TRBV7-3 combines with J gene TRBJ2-3; 12 positions agree with TRBD2. The CDR3 runs to 15 residues. Trimming took 6 bases from V and 6 from J; bases not matched to a gene: 7. The V gene's germline CDR1 is SGHTA and CDR2 FQGTGA.

The chain couples TRBV6-5 to TRBJ2-7; D is possibly TRBD2 (6 bases). Germline lookup yields CDR1 MNHEY and CDR2 SVGAGI. Trimming stripped 0 bases from V and 3 bases from J, with 15 bases between. This CDR3 region has 16 residues. DNA of the CDR3: TGTGCCAGCAGTTACTCGACCCCGGGACTGAACTACGAGCAGTACTTC. Its translation is CASSYSTPGLNYEQYF.

The chain has TRBV5-1 and TRBJ1-3; possible D gene TRBD1, 6 bases. V lost 4 bases and J lost 4, with 12 bases in between. Germline CDR1 reads SGHRS; CDR2 reads YFSETQ. The CDR3 sequence is 14 residues long. This CDR3 reads CASSELTGGNTIYF. CDR3 sequence (DNA): TGCGCCAGCAGCGAGTTGACAGGAGGAAACACCATATATTTT.

The chain uses TRBV6-6 and TRBJ1-1; D ambiguous. The CDR3 totals 17 residues. From germline, CDR1 is MNHNY and CDR2 SVGAGI (reference sequence). Trimming cost V 6 bases and J 1 base, with 21 bases left between them. CDR3 DNA sequence: TGTGCCAGCAGCCGAGTCCAGGCCCCGCGTCAGAACACTGAAGCTTTCTTT. This codes for CASSRVQAPRQNTEAFF.

This clone was seen once. The rearrangement joins TRBV3-1 (or the pseudogene TRBV3-2) to TRBJ1-3; D gene ambiguous. The CDR3 covers 13 residues. V lost 6 bases and J lost 0, with 6 bases in between. Germline CDR1 LGHDT, CDR2 YNNKEL (reference sequence). The CDR3: CASRSFSGNTIYF. The CDR3 nucleotides read TGTGCCAGCAGGTCTTTCTCTGGAAACACCATATATTTT.

This chain connects TRBV19 to TRBJ1-1; weak D call: TRBD1 (5 bases). CDR1 LNHDA and CDR2 SQIVND come from the germline V gene (reference sequence). The CDR3 has 15 amino acids. Trimming stripped 7 bases from V and 4 bases from J, with 19 bases between. This chain's CDR3 is CASTDYGGLGTEAFF. Written as DNA, the CDR3 is TGTGCCAGTACCGACTACGGGGGATTGGGCACTGAAGCTTTCTTT.

CDR3 amino acids: CAISDDSGVSRWTEAFF. The DNA for the CDR3 is TGTGCCATCAGTGACGATTCAGGGGTTAGTAGGTGGACTGAAGCTTTCTTT. V and J are TRBV10-3 and TRBJ1-1, with D possibly matching TRBD1 (6 bases). There are 17 residues in the CDR3. V was shortened by 3 bases and J by 5 bases, with 22 bases between the two germline ends. Germline assignment: CDR1 ENHRY and CDR2 SYGVKD.

The chain joins TRBV7-9 to TRBJ1-2; D is unclear. Trimming took off 2 bases at V and 4 bases at J, with 2 bases between the two ends. This CDR3 is 11 amino acids long. Germline CDR1 and CDR2: SEHNR and FQNEAQ (reference sequence). The CDR3 DNA is TGTGCCAGCAGCTTACTCTATGGCTACACCTTC. Amino acids: CASSLLYGYTF.

The chain couples TRBV13 to TRBJ2-7, with D maybe TRBD1 (5 bases). The germline V and J ends were trimmed by 1 base and 3 bases, with 13 bases remaining between them. The CDR3 is 15 residues long. Germline V gene lookup returns CDR1 PRHDT and CDR2 FYEKMQ (reference sequence). The CDR3 bases are TGTGCCAGCAGCTTAGTTGGCAGGACAAACTACGAGCAGTACTTC. It translates to CASSLVGRTNYEQYF.

The genes are TRBV7-6 and TRBJ1-4; D unresolved. V lost 5 bases to trimming and J lost 0 bases, with 10 bases between them. In germline, CDR1 is SGHVS, CDR2 FNYEAQ. This CDR3 is 15 amino acids long. CDR3: CASSPDGATNEKLFF. The CDR3 bases are TGTGCCAGCAGCCCCGACGGAGCAACTAATGAAAAACTGTTTTTT.

The chain couples TRBV5-1 to TRBJ1-6; TRBD1 agrees at 7 bases. V was clipped by 0 bases and J by 9 bases; unmatched bases: 6. Per germline, CDR1 SGHRS and CDR2 YFSETQ. The CDR3 totals 15 residues. The CDR3, as DNA: TGCGCCAGCAGCTTGGAACAGGGGTTTGGTTCACCCCTCCACTTT. It is translated as CASSLEQGFGSPLHF.

This clone was seen just once. The chain is built from TRBV5-4 and TRBJ2-1; D may be TRBD1 (5 bases). The CDR3 consists of 14 residues. With 4 bases removed from V and 7 bases from J, the gap between germline ends came to 15 bases. Germline loops: CDR1 SGHNT, CDR2 YYREEE (reference sequence). The DNA for the CDR3 is TGTGCCAGCAGCCTCTTAGGCCCAGGGAATGAGCAGTTCTTC. As protein: CASSLLGPGNEQFF.

The V gene is TRBV9, the J gene TRBJ2-2; 10 bases agree with TRBD1. The CDR3 has 16 residues. The V gene's germline CDR1 is SGDLS and CDR2 YYNGEE. Trimming removed 3 bases from V and 0 bases from J; junction bases left unmatched: 2. The CDR3 bases are TGTGCCAGCAGCGCTGGGACAGGGGCGAACACCGGGGAGCTGTTTTTT. Protein: CASSAGTGANTGELFF.

The rearrangement uses TRBV25-1 and TRBJ1-1; 9 positions match TRBD1. The V and J ends lost 4 bases and 2 bases, in that order; junction bases with no gene match: 5. The CDR3 contains 15 residues. Germline-derived CDR1 and CDR2 are MGHDK and SYGVNS. The DNA for the CDR3 is TGTGCCAGCAGTGCGCGGGACAGGGTAAACACTGAAGCTTTCTTT. It translates to CASSARDRVNTEAFF.

The chain is built from TRBV3-1 (or the pseudogene TRBV3-2) and TRBJ1-4; D perhaps matches TRBD1 (6 bases). The CDR3 has 14 amino acids. V lost 3 bases to trimming and J lost 3 bases, with 8 bases between them. Germline loops: CDR1 LGHDT, CDR2 YNNKEL (reference sequence). The DNA for the CDR3 is TGTGCCAGCAGCCACAGGGGTTCTAATGAAAAACTGTTTTTT. Translation gives CASSHRGSNEKLFF.

The rearrangement links TRBV27 to TRBJ1-5; the match to TRBD1 covers 7 bases. The J segment lost 0 bases and the V segment lost 4 bases, leaving 3 bases of the junction unmatched. The CDR3 is 15 residues long. Looked up from germline, CDR1 is MNHEY and CDR2 is SMNVEV (reference sequence). The CDR3 DNA reads TGTGCCAGCAGTTGGGGGACAGATAGCAATCAGCCCCAGCATTTT. The encoded protein is CASSWGTDSNQPQHF.

The gene calls are TRBV5-1 and TRBJ2-5; TRBD1 is a possible D gene (6 bases). Trimming removed 6 bases from V and 5 bases from J, with 17 bases in between. The CDR3 is made up of 14 amino acids. The V gene's germline CDR1 is SGHRS and CDR2 YFSETQ. CDR3 nucleotides: TGCGCCAGCAATACAGTACCAGGGGACGAGACCCAGTACTTC. Translating it yields CASNTVPGDETQYF.

The V gene is TRBV6-6, the J gene TRBJ1-1; tentatively, D is TRBD1 (5 bases). CDR3 size: 15 residues. V was trimmed by 2 bases and J by 0 bases, leaving 10 bases between them. From germline, CDR1 is MNHNY and CDR2 SVGAGI (reference sequence). CDR3 protein: CASSYGGIMNTEAFF. The CDR3 DNA reads TGTGCCAGCAGTTACGGGGGGATTATGAACACTGAAGCTTTCTTT.

This chain links TRBV5-1 with TRBJ1-3, with 8 bases lining up with TRBD1. J gave up 0 bases and V 4 bases, and 6 bases lay outside the gene matches. The CDR3 has 16 residues. Germline V gives CDR1 SGHRS, CDR2 YFSETQ. The CDR3 loop reads CASSPTTGGSGNTIYF. CDR3 nucleotides: TGCGCCAGCAGCCCAACAACAGGGGGCTCTGGAAACACCATATATTTT.

The CDR3 protein is CASSGAGGLNEQFF. The CDR3 region has the DNA TGTGCCAGCAGCGGAGCGGGGGGCCTTAATGAGCAGTTCTTC. The chain uses TRBV6-5 and TRBJ2-1; 9 bases are a match to TRBD2. The CDR3 is made up of 14 amino acids. J was trimmed by 7 bases and V by 6 bases; bases with no gene match: 7. Germline assignment: CDR1 MNHEY and CDR2 SVGAGI.

The rearrangement uses TRBV5-6 and TRBJ1-2; 9 bases align to TRBD1. The CDR3 has 12 amino acids. CDR1 and CDR2 (germline): SGHDT, YYEEEE. With 8 bases clipped from V and 3 bases from J, the junction kept 2 bases outside the gene matches. DNA for the CDR3: TGTGCCAGTGGGACAGGGTACTATGGCTACACCTTC. Translation: CASGTGYYGYTF. The whole variable domain, filled in from reference TRBV5-6 and TRBJ1-2, reads DAGVTQSPTHLIKTRGQQVTLRCSPKSGHDTVSWYQQALGQGPQFIFQYYEEEERQRGNFPDRFSGHQFPNYSSELNVNALLLGDSALYLCASGTGYYGYTFGSGTRLTVV.

Only one count was recorded for this clone. V usage is TRBV5-1 and J usage is TRBJ1-4; the match to TRBD1 covers 7 bases. V lost 2 bases and J lost 3; bases outside the gene matches: 13. The CDR3 is 18 amino acids. The germline gives CDR1 SGHRS, CDR2 YFSETQ. Written as DNA, the CDR3 is TGCGCCAGCAGCTTCAATGGACCTTTCAGGGGGTCTAATGAAAAACTGTTTTTT. It codes for CASSFNGPFRGSNEKLFF.

Only a few counts were recorded for this clone. The chain uses TRBV5-4 and TRBJ2-5; D uncertain. The CDR3 extends over 13 amino acids. V lost 1 base to trimming and J lost 5 bases, with 9 bases between them. Germline V gene lookup returns CDR1 SGHNT and CDR2 YYREEE (reference sequence). The CDR3 here is CASSLPPRETQYF. CDR3 coding DNA: TGTGCCAGCAGCTTGCCTCCCAGGGAGACCCAGTACTTC.

The chain has TRBV7-7 and TRBJ1-4; D is ambiguous. Germline V gives CDR1 SSHAT, CDR2 FNYEAQ (reference sequence). The CDR3 is 15 residues long. Trimming cost V 1 base and J 4 bases, with 10 bases left between them. The CDR3 sequence is CASSLVAGVNEKLFF. In DNA form, the CDR3 reads TGTGCCAGCAGCTTAGTGGCAGGTGTTAATGAAAAACTGTTTTTT.